This T cell receptor (beta chain) was profiled in a study of cytomegalovirus exposure and HLA in healthy donors. Overall study findings and caveats: Later examination showed HLA-associated TCR beta chains had greater clonal expansion than equally common others. Researchers counted about 150 TCR beta chains as cytomegalovirus-associated.

PCR employed 60 Vbeta and 13 Jbeta primers. Profiling relied on immunoSEQ multiplex PCR, and the TCRdb table lists in-frame clones only, not all of them. The data contain under 150,000 clones, less than 80% of them seen just once; the ten biggest clones take up more than 3.5%. Of note for this clone: Its antigen is still unknown.

V was trimmed by 3 bases and J by 5 bases, leaving 13 bases between them. Germline values: CDR1 LNHDA, CDR2 SQIVND (reference sequence). This CDR3 is built from 14 residues. Sequencing was performed on PBMCs. The chain links TRBV19 to TRBJ2-5; D is possibly TRBD1 (7 bases). The origin of this receptor is a woman aged 40 to 50 in good health and CMV-seropositive. The CDR3 loop reads CASSIGGGAETQYF. For the CDR3, the DNA is TGTGCCAGTAGTATTGGAGGGGGCGCGGAGACCCAGTACTTC. Full variable domain (rest looked up from reference TRBV19 and TRBJ2-5): DGGITQSPKYLFRKEGQNVTLSCEQNLNHDAMYWYRQDPGQGLRLIYYSQIVNDFQKGDIAEGYSVSREKKESFPLTVTSAQKNPTAFYLCASSIGGGAETQYFGPGTRLLVL.